These T cell receptor beta chains were read from a single sample in a study of T cell changes during pregnancy in multiple sclerosis. Measured with immunoSEQ multiplex PCR; TCRdb has only the in-frame clones, and not every one. Of 80,000 to 130,000 clones detected, around nine tenths appear once; the ten largest clones hold about 1.3%. The sequences come from peripheral blood, collected in the second trimester of pregnancy. The receptors were sampled from a female donor with multiple sclerosis, enrolled in a pregnancy study. CDR3s include the opening cysteine and the closing phenylalanine or tryptophan. D genes are given only for firm matches. Clone size appears in some rows only: once, few, many, or a class for an expanded clone.

cdr3_aa: CASSFDTGQMNTGELFF
cdr3_nt: TGTGCCAGTAGTTTCGATACGGGACAGATGAACACCGGGGAGCTGTTTTTT
d_call: TRBD1
cdr3_length: 17
v_call: TRBV19
j_call: TRBJ2-2
clone_size: .

cdr3_aa: CASSNTRTGELFF
cdr3_nt: TGCGCCAGCAGTAATACCAGGACCGGGGAGCTGTTTTTT
d_call: .
cdr3_length: 13
v_call: TRBV5-1
j_call: TRBJ2-2
clone_size: .

cdr3_aa: CASSSYRGRQPQHF
cdr3_nt: TGTGCCAGCAGTTCGTACAGGGGCCGGCAGCCCCAGCATTTT
d_call: TRBD1
cdr3_length: 14
v_call: TRBV28
j_call: TRBJ1-5
clone_size: .

cdr3_aa: CASSLARGGLHEQYF
cdr3_nt: TGTGCCAGCAGCTTAGCTCGCGGGGGCCTCCACGAGCAGTACTTC
d_call: .
cdr3_length: 15
v_call: TRBV7-6
j_call: TRBJ2-7
clone_size: .

cdr3_aa: CASSPRTSGGKVEQFF
cdr3_nt: TGTGCCAGCAGCCCGAGGACTAGCGGGGGTAAAGTTGAGCAGTTCTTC
d_call: TRBD2
cdr3_length: 16
v_call: TRBV7-3
j_call: TRBJ2-1
clone_size: .

cdr3_aa: CSAAQETQYF
cdr3_nt: TGCAGTGCTGCCCAGGAGACCCAGTACTTC
d_call: .
cdr3_length: 10
v_call: TRBV20-1
j_call: TRBJ2-5
clone_size: .

cdr3_aa: CASSPPANYGYTF
cdr3_nt: TGTGCCAGCAGTCCCCCAGCTAACTATGGCTACACCTTC
d_call: .
cdr3_length: 13
v_call: TRBV28
j_call: TRBJ1-2
clone_size: .

cdr3_aa: CASSTPNYNEQFF
cdr3_nt: TGTGCCAGCAGTACTCCCAACTACAATGAGCAGTTCTTC
d_call: .
cdr3_length: 13
v_call: TRBV7-9
j_call: TRBJ2-1
clone_size: .

cdr3_aa: CASSSGAAGSYGYTF
cdr3_nt: TGTGCCAGCAGCTCAGGGGCGGCGGGCAGTTATGGCTACACCTTC
d_call: .
cdr3_length: 15
v_call: TRBV7-6
j_call: TRBJ1-2
clone_size: .

cdr3_aa: CATSRDGETQYF
cdr3_nt: TGTGCCACCAGCAGAGACGGGGAGACCCAGTACTTC
d_call: .
cdr3_length: 12
v_call: TRBV15
j_call: TRBJ2-5
clone_size: .

cdr3_aa: CASSWEDRVAYNEQFF
cdr3_nt: TGCGCCAGCAGCTGGGAGGACAGGGTCGCCTACAATGAGCAGTTCTTC
d_call: TRBD1
cdr3_length: 16
v_call: TRBV5-1
j_call: TRBJ2-1
clone_size: .

cdr3_aa: CASSLRAGNTIYF
cdr3_nt: TGTGCCAGCAGCTTGCGGGCTGGAAACACCATATATTTT
d_call: .
cdr3_length: 13
v_call: TRBV5-6
j_call: TRBJ1-3
clone_size: .

cdr3_aa: CASSSPGARNTDTQYF
cdr3_nt: TGTGCCAGCAGCTCTCCAGGGGCCCGGAACACAGATACGCAGTATTTT
d_call: .
cdr3_length: 16
v_call: TRBV5-4
j_call: TRBJ2-3
clone_size: .

cdr3_aa: CASSLGNPGTYEQYF
cdr3_nt: TGTGCCAGCAGCTTGGGGAATCCAGGGACTTACGAGCAGTACTTC
d_call: .
cdr3_length: 15
v_call: TRBV5-4
j_call: TRBJ2-7
clone_size: .

cdr3_aa: CASSIGSSGELFF
cdr3_nt: TGTGCCAGTAGTATAGGGAGCTCCGGGGAGCTGTTTTTT
d_call: .
cdr3_length: 13
v_call: TRBV19
j_call: TRBJ2-2
clone_size: few

cdr3_aa: CASGPRQGGETQYF
cdr3_nt: TGTGCCAGCGGACCCAGGCAGGGGGGAGAGACCCAGTACTTC
d_call: .
cdr3_length: 14
v_call: TRBV6-1
j_call: TRBJ2-5
clone_size: once

cdr3_aa: CASELAGVNEQFF
cdr3_nt: TGTGCCAGCGAGCTAGCGGGAGTTAATGAGCAGTTCTTC
d_call: TRBD2
cdr3_length: 13
v_call: TRBV7-9
j_call: TRBJ2-1
clone_size: .

cdr3_aa: CASSFGTSRDTQYF
cdr3_nt: TGTGCCAGCAGCTTCGGGACTAGTAGAGATACGCAGTATTTT
d_call: TRBD2
cdr3_length: 14
v_call: TRBV5-8
j_call: TRBJ2-3
clone_size: once

cdr3_aa: CASSKTGGAGGYTF
cdr3_nt: TGTGCCAGCAGCAAAACAGGGGGCGCAGGTGGCTACACCTTC
d_call: TRBD1
cdr3_length: 14
v_call: TRBV7-2
j_call: TRBJ1-2
clone_size: .

cdr3_aa: CASSLDAGAPGELFF
cdr3_nt: TGTGCCAGCAGCTTAGACGCAGGGGCCCCCGGGGAGCTGTTTTTT
d_call: .
cdr3_length: 15
v_call: TRBV11-2
j_call: TRBJ2-2
clone_size: .

cdr3_aa: CASSIRSPGAGNTGELFF
cdr3_nt: TGTGCCAGTAGTATAAGATCTCCCGGAGCGGGTAACACCGGGGAGCTGTTTTTT
d_call: .
cdr3_length: 18
v_call: TRBV19
j_call: TRBJ2-2
clone_size: .

cdr3_aa: CASSQGQRNQPQHF
cdr3_nt: TGTGCCAGCTCACAGGGACAGCGCAATCAGCCCCAGCATTTT
d_call: TRBD1
cdr3_length: 14
v_call: TRBV18
j_call: TRBJ1-5
clone_size: .

cdr3_aa: CSVEGTRGLRQETQYF
cdr3_nt: TGCAGCGTTGAAGGGACGAGAGGGTTACGTCAAGAGACCCAGTACTTC
d_call: .
cdr3_length: 16
v_call: TRBV29-1
j_call: TRBJ2-5
clone_size: .

cdr3_aa: CAWSVVFGEIAKNIQYF
cdr3_nt: TGTGCCTGGAGTGTTGTGTTTGGAGAAATAGCCAAAAACATTCAGTACTTC
d_call: .
cdr3_length: 17
v_call: TRBV30
j_call: TRBJ2-4
clone_size: .

cdr3_aa: CASLRGFDTGELFF
cdr3_nt: TGTGCCAGTCTCAGGGGTTTCGACACCGGGGAGCTGTTTTTT
d_call: .
cdr3_length: 14
v_call: TRBV7-8
j_call: TRBJ2-2
clone_size: once

cdr3_aa: CASSSLPSGVTTDTQYF
cdr3_nt: TGCGCCAGCAGCTCCCTCCCAAGCGGGGTGACCACAGATACGCAGTATTTT
d_call: TRBD2
cdr3_length: 17
v_call: TRBV5-1
j_call: TRBJ2-3
clone_size: .

cdr3_aa: CASSQLAGMGNEQFF
cdr3_nt: TGTGCCAGCAGCCAACTAGCGGGGATGGGCAATGAGCAGTTCTTC
d_call: TRBD2
cdr3_length: 15
v_call: TRBV7-3
j_call: TRBJ2-1
clone_size: .

cdr3_aa: CASSPFTEAFF
cdr3_nt: TGTGCCAGCAGCCCTTTCACTGAAGCTTTCTTT
d_call: .
cdr3_length: 11
v_call: TRBV6-1
j_call: TRBJ1-1
clone_size: .

cdr3_aa: CASSGRQGARTEAFF
cdr3_nt: TGTGCCAGCAGTGGACGACAGGGGGCGCGAACTGAAGCTTTCTTT
d_call: TRBD1
cdr3_length: 15
v_call: TRBV6-1
j_call: TRBJ1-1
clone_size: .

cdr3_aa: CASSLGGPGYTF
cdr3_nt: TGTGCCAGCAGCTTAGGGGGCCCTGGCTACACCTTC
d_call: .
cdr3_length: 12
v_call: TRBV11-2
j_call: TRBJ1-2
clone_size: .

cdr3_aa: CAWSPPRGRNTEAFF
cdr3_nt: TGTGCCTGGAGCCCCCCGCGGGGGCGAAACACTGAAGCTTTCTTT
d_call: .
cdr3_length: 15
v_call: TRBV30
j_call: TRBJ1-1
clone_size: .

cdr3_aa: CASSLQGRRNTEAFF
cdr3_nt: TGTGCCAGCAGTCTTCAAGGGAGGAGGAACACTGAAGCTTTCTTT
d_call: .
cdr3_length: 15
v_call: TRBV5-4
j_call: TRBJ1-1
clone_size: .

cdr3_aa: CARGAYQFF
cdr3_nt: TGTGCCAGGGGAGCTTACCAGTTCTTC
d_call: .
cdr3_length: 9
v_call: TRBV2
j_call: TRBJ2-1
clone_size: .

cdr3_aa: CASSDGVGARAEKLFF
cdr3_nt: TGTGCCAGCAGTGACGGGGTGGGGGCGCGGGCTGAAAAACTGTTTTTT
d_call: .
cdr3_length: 16
v_call: TRBV6-1
j_call: TRBJ1-4
clone_size: .